Following are 18 T cell receptor beta chains from one sample sequenced in a study of CD4 T cells in relation to SARS-CoV-2 and coronaviruses. Their recognized antigens are unknown. The table came from immunoSEQ multiplex PCR; TCRdb's copy has only in-frame clones and leaves some out. Of 25,000 to 30,000 clones in the sample, 75% to 80% are singletons; the top ten hold around 17%. Unexposed donor CD4+ T cells date from 2011-2018, before the COVID-19 pandemic. Isolation of CD4+ T cells took place after 10 days in culture. Sample: CD4+ T cells from PBMCs, cultured in vitro. The receptors were gathered from a human donor in good health.

The J gene is TRBJ1-2, the V gene TRBV4-2; TRBD1 matches at 7 bases. The V and J ends lost 0 bases and 2 bases, in that order; junction bases with no gene match: 9. The CDR3 contains 17 residues. The germline V gene encodes CDR1 LGHNA and CDR2 YNFKEQ. The CDR3 DNA reads TGTGCCAGCAGCCAAGATCAGGCGACAGGGACCAACTATGGCTACACCTTC. It codes for CASSQDQATGTNYGYTF.

This clone was recorded only once. The V call is TRBV6-5, the J call TRBJ1-1, with TRBD1 as a possible D gene (6 bases). There are 15 residues in the CDR3. The germline gives CDR1 MNHEY, CDR2 SVGAGI. The ends were cut back, 7 bases at V and 1 base at J, with 16 bases in the middle. The CDR3 here is CASITGAVQNTEAFF. For the CDR3, the DNA is TGTGCCAGCATAACGGGGGCGGTGCAGAACACTGAAGCTTTCTTT.

The chain uses TRBV29-1 and TRBJ2-7; 7 bases are a match to TRBD2. The CDR3 is made up of 15 amino acids. With V trimmed by 3 bases and J by 6 bases, 14 bases remained unmatched. Germline V gene data show CDR1 as SQVTM and CDR2 as ANQGSEA. CDR3 amino acids: CSVDPTGTNGVEQYF. The CDR3 coding sequence is TGCAGCGTTGACCCCACCGGGACTAACGGCGTCGAGCAGTACTTC.

This chain links TRBV6-5 with TRBJ2-7; a weak D match, TRBD2 (7 bases). The V end was cut by 7 bases, the J end by 6 bases, with 16 bases between. The V gene's germline CDR1 is MNHEY and CDR2 SVGAGI. This CDR3 has 13 residues. CDR3 nucleotides: TGTGCCAGCACCGGGGGGCCGGGGCTCGAGCAGTACTTC. Translating gives CASTGGPGLEQYF.

The chain is built from TRBV5-1 and TRBJ2-7; D is perhaps TRBD2 (6 bases). Germline V gene lookup returns CDR1 SGHRS and CDR2 YFSETQ. The CDR3 extends over 15 amino acids. Trimming stripped 5 bases from V and 4 bases from J, with 19 bases between. CDR3 DNA: TGCGCCAGCAGTCGCCTGGCGGGGCCAATGTACGAGCAGTACTTC. Its protein is CASSRLAGPMYEQYF.

This chain joins TRBV4-3 and TRBJ2-7, with D unresolved. Germline V gene data show CDR1 as LGHNA and CDR2 as YSLEER. This CDR3 comprises 14 residues. Trimming shortened V by 1 base and J by 3 bases, and 10 bases separated the two germline ends. The DNA for the CDR3 is TGCGCCAGCAGCCAAGGGTTAGAGATCTACGAGCAGTACTTC. Translated, it gives CASSQGLEIYEQYF.

This chain's CDR3 is CAISPSGGANTGELFF. The CDR3 DNA reads as TGTGCCATCAGCCCTAGCGGGGGGGCTAACACCGGGGAGCTGTTTTTT. The chain joins TRBV10-3 to TRBJ2-2; 12 bases are a match to TRBD2. CDR3 length: 16 residues. The germline V gene encodes CDR1 ENHRY and CDR2 SYGVKD. V dropped 6 bases and J dropped 2; count of bases not matched to a gene: 4.

V is TRBV11-3 and J is TRBJ2-5; TRBD2 matches 13 bases. Germline trimming cut 5 bases from V and 1 base from J; bases unmatched to any gene: 4. This CDR3 spans 16 amino acids. The germline V gene has CDR1 SGHNT and CDR2 YENEEA. Here the CDR3 DNA reads TGTGCCAGCAGCCAAGGACTAGCGGGAGCCCAAGAGACCCAGTACTTC. Amino acid sequence: CASSQGLAGAQETQYF.

The chain employs TRBV10-3 and TRBJ1-6; 9 nucleotides match TRBD1. V lost 8 bases to trimming and J lost 7 bases; unmatched junction nucleotides: 9. CDR3 length equals 15 residues. Looked up from germline, CDR1 is ENHRY and CDR2 is SYGVKD. The CDR3, as DNA: TGTGCCATCCGAGAAGGACAGGGGAGCAATTCACCCCTCCACTTT. Translated: CAIREGQGSNSPLHF.

The chain recombines TRBV2 with TRBJ2-5, with unresolved D. V lost 2 bases, J lost 2 bases, and 9 bases lay in between. The germline gives CDR1 SNHLY, CDR2 FYNNEI. The CDR3 is 14 amino acids. In nucleotides, the CDR3 is TGTGCCAGCAGTGAATCCCTAATACAAGAGACCCAGTACTTC. Residues: CASSESLIQETQYF. Using reference TRBV2 and TRBJ2-5 for the parts outside the CDR3, the full variable domain is EPEVTQTPSHQVTQMGQEVILRCVPISNHLYFYWYRQILGQKVEFLVSFYNNEISEKSEIFDDQFSVERPDGSNFTLKIRSTKLEDSAMYFCASSESLIQETQYFGPGTRLLVL.

This rearrangement joins TRBV30 to TRBJ2-3; 10 bases align to TRBD2. This CDR3 comprises 15 residues. Germline V gene lookup returns CDR1 GTSNPN and CDR2 SVGIG (reference sequence). The V gene end was trimmed by 2 bases and the J gene end by 0 bases; junction bases not matched to a gene: 2. CDR3 residues: CAWSLAGASTDTQYF. Here the CDR3 DNA reads TGTGCCTGGAGTCTAGCGGGAGCTAGCACAGATACGCAGTATTTT.

V is TRBV5-1 and J is TRBJ2-1; TRBD2 aligns across 9 bases. The CDR3 length is 17 residues. Germline V gives CDR1 SGHRS, CDR2 YFSETQ. V trimming: 0 bases; J trimming: 6 bases; junction bases outside the gene matches: 10. As DNA, the CDR3 is TGCGCCAGCAGCTTGGCCCAAGGGACTAGCTTCGGCAATGAGCAGTTCTTC. It is translated as CASSLAQGTSFGNEQFF. Looking up the rest from reference TRBV5-1 and TRBJ2-1 gives the full variable domain: KAGVTQTPRYLIKTRGQQVTLSCSPISGHRSVSWYQQTPGQGLQFLFEYFSETQRNKGNFPGRFSGRQFSNSRSEMNVSTLELGDSALYLCASSLAQGTSFGNEQFFGPGTRLTVL.

The chain employs TRBV10-2 and TRBJ2-3; 10 bases map to TRBD2. The CDR3 runs to 18 residues. From germline, CDR1 is WSHSY and CDR2 SAAADI. The J segment lost 8 bases and the V segment lost 7 bases, leaving 21 bases of the junction unmatched. The CDR3 sequence: CASTLFSGRLAGVGTQYF. The CDR3 coding sequence is TGCGCCAGCACACTATTCTCGGGTCGACTAGCGGGTGTCGGTACGCAGTATTTT.

The chain combines TRBV29-1 with TRBJ2-1; TRBD2 matches at 7 bases. The CDR3 spans 15 residues. Unmatched junction bases numbered 6, after V lost 4 bases and J lost 0 bases. Germline CDR1 is SQVTM and CDR2 is ANQGSEA. The CDR3 DNA sequence: TGCAGCGTTGCGGTAGCGGGCACCTCCTACAATGAGCAGTTCTTC. Protein product: CSVAVAGTSYNEQFF.

The J gene is TRBJ2-3, the V gene TRBV5-1; D is uncertain. The CDR3 contains 12 residues. Trimming removed 1 base at V and 3 bases at J, with 3 bases between. Germline V gene lookup returns CDR1 SGHRS and CDR2 YFSETQ. The CDR3 DNA is TGCGCCAGCAGCTTGAATACAGATACGCAGTATTTT. Residues: CASSLNTDTQYF.

This clone has a single count. The chain couples TRBV5-1 to TRBJ2-7, with TRBD2 as a possible D gene (5 bases). Trimming cost V 4 bases and J 2 bases, with 16 bases left between them. This CDR3 is built from 15 residues. Germline values: CDR1 SGHRS, CDR2 YFSETQ. CDR3 in DNA: TGCGCCAGCAGCCCCGGACTCCTTCGCCCCTACGAGCAGTACTTC. Its translation is CASSPGLLRPYEQYF.

This clone has just a few counts. The chain carries TRBV5-4 and TRBJ1-2; possible D gene TRBD1, 5 bases. Germline CDR1 SGHNT, CDR2 YYREEE (reference sequence). The length of the CDR3 is 15 residues. Trimming took 4 bases from V and 3 from J, leaving 16 bases between them. CDR3 loop: CASSPGTSQYYGYTF. The CDR3 DNA sequence: TGTGCCAGCAGCCCCGGGACTTCCCAATACTATGGCTACACCTTC.

The chain is built from TRBV7-2 and TRBJ2-3, with unresolved D. The V and J ends lost 3 bases and 0 bases respectively, with 10 bases between them. The V gene's germline CDR1 is SGHTA and CDR2 FQGNSA. The CDR3 is 15 residues long. The DNA of the CDR3 is TGTGCCAGCAGCTTGAATAATCCTAGCACAGATACGCAGTATTTT. It is translated as CASSLNNPSTDTQYF.